The 16 T cell receptor beta chains below were found in one sample sequenced in a study of siplizumab effects on memory and regulatory T cells. The protocol was immunoSEQ multiplex PCR, while the TCRdb copy is restricted to in-frame clones and leaves out a portion. Of about 110,000 clones listed, about 90% are singletons. The sample consisted of Tregs sorted from blood. The receptors stem from a human donor in good health.

The V and J genes are TRBV11-2 and TRBJ2-2, with 7 bases matching TRBD2. Trimming removed 3 bases from V and 3 bases from J; junction bases left unmatched: 4. Germline CDR1 SGHAT, CDR2 FQNNGV. The CDR3 is 15 amino acids. This CDR3 reads CASSFGGGDTGELFF. The CDR3 nucleotides are TGTGCCAGCAGCTTCGGGGGAGGGGACACCGGGGAGCTGTTTTTT.

V usage is TRBV6-5 and J usage is TRBJ1-3; D call uncertain. CDR1 and CDR2 (germline): MNHEY, SVGAGI. V was shortened by 0 bases and J by 0 bases, with 6 bases between the two germline ends. The CDR3 contains 15 residues. The CDR3 DNA reads TGTGCCAGCAGTTACTCGTGGGACTCTGGAAACACCATATATTTT. It codes for CASSYSWDSGNTIYF.

J is TRBJ1-5 and V is TRBV27; TRBD1 agrees at 7 bases. CDR1 and CDR2 (germline): MNHEY, SMNVEV (reference sequence). With 6 bases clipped from V and 1 base from J, the junction kept 6 bases outside the gene matches. The CDR3 length is 15 residues. CDR3 sequence (DNA): TGTGCCAGCAGAATAGGGACAGCCAGCAATCAGCCCCAGCATTTT. Its translation is CASRIGTASNQPQHF.

The chain combines TRBV6-1 with TRBJ2-7, with a weak D call TRBD2 (6 bases). The germline CDR1 and CDR2 sequences are MNHNS and SASEGT. The CDR3 has 15 amino acids. V was pared by 7 bases and J by 4 bases, with 20 bases between. CDR3 residues: CASTRASLEGYEQYF. For the CDR3, the DNA is TGTGCCAGCACCCGGGCCTCCTTGGAGGGGTACGAGCAGTACTTC.

The genes are TRBV6-4 and TRBJ2-1; TRBD1 aligns across 9 bases. J lost 8 bases, V lost 6 bases, and 8 bases had no gene match. In germline, CDR1 is MRHNA, CDR2 SNTAGT. This CDR3 contains 14 residues. The CDR3 bases are TGTGCCAGCAGCCCCGGACAGGGGATGGATGAGCAGTTCTTC. It specifies CASSPGQGMDEQFF.

This rearrangement joins TRBV5-1 to TRBJ2-1, with TRBD2 matching 12 bases. The ends lost 0 bases at V and 7 bases at J; junction bases unmatched: 14. The CDR3 extends over 19 amino acids. The V gene's germline CDR1 is SGHRS and CDR2 YFSETQ. The CDR3 is CASSLAMTSGRLGGNEQFF. The CDR3 nucleotides read TGCGCCAGCAGCTTGGCGATGACTAGCGGGAGATTAGGGGGAAATGAGCAGTTCTTC. The variable domain in full, completed from reference TRBV5-1 and TRBJ2-1, reads KAGVTQTPRYLIKTRGQQVTLSCSPISGHRSVSWYQQTPGQGLQFLFEYFSETQRNKGNFPGRFSGRQFSNSRSEMNVSTLELGDSALYLCASSLAMTSGRLGGNEQFFGPGTRLTVL.

This rearrangement joins TRBV6-5 to TRBJ2-3, with TRBD2 identical over 10 bases. V gave up 5 bases and J gave up 3 bases; unmatched junction bases: 5. Germline V gene data show CDR1 as MNHEY and CDR2 as SVGAGI. This CDR3 region has 15 residues. In nucleotides, the CDR3 is TGTGCCAGCAGTGTTCTAGCGGGGGAGACAGATACGCAGTATTTT. Its translation is CASSVLAGETDTQYF.

This clone was seen just once. The chain is built from TRBV2 and TRBJ1-3; D is unclear. Germline assignment: CDR1 SNHLY and CDR2 FYNNEI. Deletions cut 7 bases from V and 1 base from J, with 5 bases between. The CDR3 has 12 amino acids. Here the CDR3 reads CASKQSGNTIYF. In DNA, the CDR3 is TGTGCCAGCAAGCAGTCTGGAAACACCATATATTTT.

The chain combines TRBV30 with TRBJ1-1, with 7 bases matching TRBD1. The J segment lost 0 bases and the V segment lost 8 bases, leaving 6 bases of the junction unmatched. The CDR3 extends over 13 amino acids. Germline-derived CDR1 and CDR2 are GTSNPN and SVGIG (reference sequence). CDR3 in amino acids: CAGNRGMNTEAFF. DNA of the CDR3: TGTGCCGGTAACAGGGGAATGAACACTGAAGCTTTCTTT.

The rearrangement joins TRBV18 to TRBJ2-5; the D gene is possibly TRBD2 (6 bases). The J call may be faulty, since TRBJ2-7 better matches the DNA end. This CDR3 contains 13 residues. Germline CDR1 is KGHSH and CDR2 is LQKENI. The CDR3: CASSGNSGYEQYF. CDR3 nucleotides: TGTGCCAGCTCAGGGAATAGCGGTTACGAGCAGTACTTC.

V is TRBV7-2 and J is TRBJ1-1; perhaps TRBD1 as D (5 bases). The germline V and J ends were trimmed by 5 bases and 0 bases, with 19 bases remaining between them. The CDR3 totals 17 residues. Germline-derived CDR1 and CDR2 are SGHTA and FQGNSA. The CDR3 DNA follows: TGTGCCAGCAGCCTGTGGCGGGGGGACTTCATGAACACTGAAGCTTTCTTT. Encoded protein: CASSLWRGDFMNTEAFF.

The rearrangement joins TRBV21-1 to TRBJ2-3; TRBD2, the D gene given by the table, was not confirmed from the DNA. TRBV21-1 is termed a pseudogene. The CDR3 runs 20 residues. This chain's CDR3 is CASTVPGLAGGRHGADTQYF. CDR3 coding DNA: TGTGCCAGCACCGTCCCGGGACTAGCGGGAGGGCGTCACGGAGCGGATACGCAGTATTTT.

This clone came up once. The chain is built from TRBV2 and TRBJ2-5, with 8 bases matching TRBD1. Germline values: CDR1 SNHLY, CDR2 FYNNEI. With 9 bases clipped from V and 7 bases from J, the junction kept 10 bases outside the gene matches. The CDR3 sequence is 13 residues long. The CDR3 DNA sequence: TGTGCCAGTCAACAGGGGGAGGTAGGGACCCAGTACTTC. This sequence encodes CASQQGEVGTQYF.

The CDR3 sequence is CASSLQPGGKNTEAFF. The CDR3 DNA is TGCGCCAGCAGCTTACAGCCGGGGGGCAAAAACACTGAAGCTTTCTTT. The chain has TRBV5-1 and TRBJ1-1; a weak D match, TRBD1 (6 bases). Germline values: CDR1 SGHRS, CDR2 YFSETQ. This CDR3 is built from 16 residues. V lost 2 bases to trimming and J lost 2 bases, with 16 bases between them.

In this sample, this clone turned up a few times. The chain joins TRBV21-1 to TRBJ2-2; the table's D call, TRBD2, was not checked against the DNA. TRBV21-1 is a recognized pseudogene. The CDR3 consists of 17 residues. The CDR3 DNA is TGTGCCAGCAGCAGGGACGGAGGGCGTGGCAACACCGGGGAGCTGTTTTTT. As protein: CASSRDGGRGNTGELFF.

The V and J genes are TRBV5-6 and TRBJ1-2; 8 nucleotides match TRBD1. The CDR3 is 15 amino acids. The germline CDR1 and CDR2 sequences are SGHDT and YYEEEE. V shed 1 base, J shed 4 bases, and the junction held 6 bases outside the gene matches. CDR3 DNA sequence: TGTGCCAGCAGCTTGCAGACAGGGGCGAGCTATGGCTACACCTTC. Translating gives CASSLQTGASYGYTF.